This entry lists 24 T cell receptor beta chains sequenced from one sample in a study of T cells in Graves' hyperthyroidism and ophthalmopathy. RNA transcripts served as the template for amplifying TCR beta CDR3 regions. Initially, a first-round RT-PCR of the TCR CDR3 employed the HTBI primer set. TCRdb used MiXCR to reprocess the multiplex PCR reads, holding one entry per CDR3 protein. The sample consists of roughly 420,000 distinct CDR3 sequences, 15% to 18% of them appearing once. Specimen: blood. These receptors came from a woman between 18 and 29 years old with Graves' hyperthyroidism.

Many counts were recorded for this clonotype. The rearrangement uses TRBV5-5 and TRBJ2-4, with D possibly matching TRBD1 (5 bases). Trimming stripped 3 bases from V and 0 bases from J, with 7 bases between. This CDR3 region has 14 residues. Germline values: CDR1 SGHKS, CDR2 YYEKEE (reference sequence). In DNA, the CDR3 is TGTGCCAGCAGCTCTCAGGGAGCCAAAAACATTCAGTACTTC. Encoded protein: CASSSQGAKNIQYF.

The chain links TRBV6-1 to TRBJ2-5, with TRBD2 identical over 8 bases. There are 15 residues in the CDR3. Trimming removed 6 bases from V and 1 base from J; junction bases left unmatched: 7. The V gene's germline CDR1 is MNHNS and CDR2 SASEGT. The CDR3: CASRLGGGFQETQYF. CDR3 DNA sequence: TGTGCCAGCAGGCTAGGCGGGGGGTTCCAAGAGACCCAGTACTTC.

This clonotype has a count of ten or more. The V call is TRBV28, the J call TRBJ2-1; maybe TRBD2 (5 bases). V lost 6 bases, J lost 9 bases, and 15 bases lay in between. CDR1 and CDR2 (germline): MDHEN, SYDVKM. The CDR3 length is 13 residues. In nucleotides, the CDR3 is TGTGCCAGCAGATCCGCCCAGCGGAGTGAGCAGTTCTTC. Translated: CASRSAQRSEQFF. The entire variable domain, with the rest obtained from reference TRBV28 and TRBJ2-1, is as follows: DVKVTQSSRYLVKRTGEKVFLECVQDMDHENMFWYRQDPGLGLRLIYFSYDVKMKEKGDIPEGYSVSREKKERFSLILESASTNQTSMYLCASRSAQRSEQFFGPGTRLTVL.

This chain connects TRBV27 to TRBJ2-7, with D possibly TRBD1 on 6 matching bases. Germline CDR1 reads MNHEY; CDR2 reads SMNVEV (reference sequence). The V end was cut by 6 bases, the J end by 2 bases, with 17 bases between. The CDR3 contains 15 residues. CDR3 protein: CASRRSSDRTYEQYF. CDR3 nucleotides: TGTGCCAGCAGAAGAAGCTCAGACAGGACCTACGAGCAGTACTTC.

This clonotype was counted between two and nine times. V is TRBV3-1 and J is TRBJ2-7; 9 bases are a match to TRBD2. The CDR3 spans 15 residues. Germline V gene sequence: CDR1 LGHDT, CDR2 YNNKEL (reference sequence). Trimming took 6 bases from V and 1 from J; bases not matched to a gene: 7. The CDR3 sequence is CASSLVSGGSYEQYF. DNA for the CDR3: TGTGCCAGCAGTTTAGTAAGCGGGGGGTCCTACGAGCAGTACTTC.

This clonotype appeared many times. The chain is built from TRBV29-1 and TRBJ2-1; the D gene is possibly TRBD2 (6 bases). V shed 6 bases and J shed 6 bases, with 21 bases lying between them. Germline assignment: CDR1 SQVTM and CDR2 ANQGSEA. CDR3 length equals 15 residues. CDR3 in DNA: TGCAGCGTCAGACTCTTCGGGACTTCGATCAATGAGCAGTTCTTC. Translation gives CSVRLFGTSINEQFF.

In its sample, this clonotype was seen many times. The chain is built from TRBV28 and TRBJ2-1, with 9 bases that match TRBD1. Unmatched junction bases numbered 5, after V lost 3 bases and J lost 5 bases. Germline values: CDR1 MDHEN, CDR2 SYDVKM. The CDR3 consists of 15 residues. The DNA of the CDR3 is TGTGCCAGCAGTTTGTGGGGACAGGGAAACAATGAGCAGTTCTTC. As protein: CASSLWGQGNNEQFF.

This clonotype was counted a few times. CDR3 region: CASSIGQGSEAFF. Here the CDR3 DNA reads TGTGCCAGTAGTATAGGCCAGGGGAGTGAAGCTTTCTTT. V usage is TRBV19 and J usage is TRBJ1-1; a weak D match, TRBD1 (6 bases). Germline V gene lookup returns CDR1 LNHDA and CDR2 SQIVND (reference sequence). V lost 1 base, J lost 7 bases, and 10 bases lay in between. The CDR3 has 13 amino acids.

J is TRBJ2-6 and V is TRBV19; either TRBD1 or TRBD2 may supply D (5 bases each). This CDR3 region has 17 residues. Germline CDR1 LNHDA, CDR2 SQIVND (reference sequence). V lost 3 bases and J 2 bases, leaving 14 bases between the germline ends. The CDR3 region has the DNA TGTGCCAGTAGTATGAGGCGAGGGGCCCCTGGGGCCAACGTCCTGACTTTC. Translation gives CASSMRRGAPGANVLTF.

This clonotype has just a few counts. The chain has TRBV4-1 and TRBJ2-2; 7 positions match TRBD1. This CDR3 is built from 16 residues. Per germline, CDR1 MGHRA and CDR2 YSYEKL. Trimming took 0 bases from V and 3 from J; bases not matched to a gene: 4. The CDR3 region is CASSQEVGTDTGELFF. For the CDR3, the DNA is TGCGCCAGCAGCCAAGAAGTAGGGACAGACACCGGGGAGCTGTTTTTT.

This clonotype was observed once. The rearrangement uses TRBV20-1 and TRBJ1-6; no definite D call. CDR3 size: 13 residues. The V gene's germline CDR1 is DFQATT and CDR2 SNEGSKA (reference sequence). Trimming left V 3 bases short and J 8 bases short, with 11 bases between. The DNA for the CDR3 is TGCAGTGCTAGGTACCAGGAATATTCACCCCTCCACTTT. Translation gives CSARYQEYSPLHF.

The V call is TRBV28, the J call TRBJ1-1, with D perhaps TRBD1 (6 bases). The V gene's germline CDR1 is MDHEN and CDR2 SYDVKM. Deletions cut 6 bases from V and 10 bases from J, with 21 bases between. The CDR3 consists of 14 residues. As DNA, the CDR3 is TGTGCCAGCAGCCCCCGAGGGGGTACCGTAGGAGCTTTCTTT. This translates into CASSPRGGTVGAFF.

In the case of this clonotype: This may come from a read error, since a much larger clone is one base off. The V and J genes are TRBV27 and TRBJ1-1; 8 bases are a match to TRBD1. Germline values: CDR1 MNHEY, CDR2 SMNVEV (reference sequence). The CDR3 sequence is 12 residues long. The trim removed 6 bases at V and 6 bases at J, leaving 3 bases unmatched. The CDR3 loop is CASSAGGPEAFF. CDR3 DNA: TGTGCCAGCAGCGCAGGGGGCCCTGAAGCTTTCTTT.

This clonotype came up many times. For the CDR3, the DNA is TGTGCCAGCAGCCAGGGGACGGGGAACGGGGGCTACACCTTC. This translates into CASSQGTGNGGYTF. The chain is built from TRBV7-2 and TRBJ1-2; D possibly corresponds to TRBD1 (6 bases). Trimming cost V 5 bases and J 8 bases, with 18 bases left between them. This CDR3 spans 14 amino acids. CDR1 is SGHTA, CDR2 FQGNSA, per germline.

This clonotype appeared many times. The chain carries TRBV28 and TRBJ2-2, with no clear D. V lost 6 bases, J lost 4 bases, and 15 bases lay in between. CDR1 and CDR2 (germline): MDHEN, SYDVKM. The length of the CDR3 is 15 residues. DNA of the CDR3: TGTGCCAGCAGCGCGCCCGATAAGGGCACCGGGGAGCTGTTTTTT. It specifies CASSAPDKGTGELFF. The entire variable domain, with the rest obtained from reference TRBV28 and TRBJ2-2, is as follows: DVKVTQSSRYLVKRTGEKVFLECVQDMDHENMFWYRQDPGLGLRLIYFSYDVKMKEKGDIPEGYSVSREKKERFSLILESASTNQTSMYLCASSAPDKGTGELFFGEGSRLTVL.

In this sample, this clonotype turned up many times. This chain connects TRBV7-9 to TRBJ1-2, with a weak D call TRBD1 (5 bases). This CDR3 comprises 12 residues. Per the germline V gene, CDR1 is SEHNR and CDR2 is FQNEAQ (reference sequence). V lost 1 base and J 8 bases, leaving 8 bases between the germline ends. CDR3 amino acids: CASSLGTSGYTF. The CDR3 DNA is TGTGCCAGCAGCTTAGGGACAAGCGGCTACACCTTC.

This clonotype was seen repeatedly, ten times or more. The CDR3 loop is CASSLVAQMNTEAFF. The CDR3 nucleotides are TGTGCCAGCAGCTTAGTTGCGCAGATGAACACTGAAGCTTTCTTT. This chain uses TRBV7-2 with TRBJ1-1; D gene unclear. The CDR3 consists of 15 residues. Germline V gene lookup returns CDR1 SGHTA and CDR2 FQGNSA. Trimming removed 1 base from V and 0 bases from J, with 9 bases in between. The full variable domain, its missing parts supplied by reference TRBV7-2 and TRBJ1-1, is GAGVSQSPSNKVTEKGKDVELRCDPISGHTALYWYRQSLGQGLEFLIYFQGNSAPDKSGLPSDRFSAERTGGSVSTLTIQRTQQEDSAVYLCASSLVAQMNTEAFFGQGTRLTVV.

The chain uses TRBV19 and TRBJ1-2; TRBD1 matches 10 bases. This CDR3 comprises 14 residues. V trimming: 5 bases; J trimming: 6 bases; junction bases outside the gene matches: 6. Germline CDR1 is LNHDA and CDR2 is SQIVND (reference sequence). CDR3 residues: CASSSADRGNGYTF. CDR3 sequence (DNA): TGTGCCAGTAGTTCCGCGGACAGGGGGAATGGCTACACCTTC.

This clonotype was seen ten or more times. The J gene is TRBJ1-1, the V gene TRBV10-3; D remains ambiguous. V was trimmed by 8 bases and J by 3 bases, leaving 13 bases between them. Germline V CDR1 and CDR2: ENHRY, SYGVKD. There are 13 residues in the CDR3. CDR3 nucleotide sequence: TGTGCCATCCCCCCGGGCGCTTACACTGAAGCTTTCTTT. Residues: CAIPPGAYTEAFF.

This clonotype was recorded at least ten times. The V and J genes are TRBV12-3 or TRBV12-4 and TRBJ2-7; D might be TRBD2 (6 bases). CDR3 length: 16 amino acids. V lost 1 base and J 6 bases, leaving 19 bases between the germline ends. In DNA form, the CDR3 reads TGTGCCAGCAGTTTAGGTCCGCGAGCGGGCCCCATCGAGCAGTACTTC. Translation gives CASSLGPRAGPIEQYF.

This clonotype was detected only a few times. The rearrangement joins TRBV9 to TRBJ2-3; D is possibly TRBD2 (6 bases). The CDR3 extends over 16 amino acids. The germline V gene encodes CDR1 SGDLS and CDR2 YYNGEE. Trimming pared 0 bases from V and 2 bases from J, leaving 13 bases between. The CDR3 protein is CASSVEGGPITDTQYF. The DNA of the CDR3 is TGTGCCAGCAGCGTAGAGGGAGGACCAATCACAGATACGCAGTATTTT.

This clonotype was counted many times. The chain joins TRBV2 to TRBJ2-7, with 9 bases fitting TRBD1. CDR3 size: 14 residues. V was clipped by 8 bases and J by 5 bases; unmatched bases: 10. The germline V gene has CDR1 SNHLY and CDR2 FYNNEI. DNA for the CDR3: TGTGCCAGCGGCTCGGACAGGGGAGGGAACGAGCAGTACTTC. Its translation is CASGSDRGGNEQYF.

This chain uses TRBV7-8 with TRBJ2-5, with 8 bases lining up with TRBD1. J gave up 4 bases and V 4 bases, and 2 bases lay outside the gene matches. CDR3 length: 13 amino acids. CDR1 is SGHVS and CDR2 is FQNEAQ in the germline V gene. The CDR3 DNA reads TGTGCCAGCAGCTCCGGGACAGGAGAGACCCAGTACTTC. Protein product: CASSSGTGETQYF.

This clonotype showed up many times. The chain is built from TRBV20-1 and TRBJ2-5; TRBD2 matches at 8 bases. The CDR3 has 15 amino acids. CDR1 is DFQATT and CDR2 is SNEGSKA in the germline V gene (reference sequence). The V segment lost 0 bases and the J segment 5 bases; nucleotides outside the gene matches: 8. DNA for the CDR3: TGCAGTGCTAGAGACTCGCGGCGGGGGGTCGAGACCCAGTACTTC. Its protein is CSARDSRRGVETQYF.